The sequence of this TCR beta chain was determined in a study of CD8+ T cells in alopecia areata. It was cDNA, reverse transcribed from extracted RNA, that served as the sequencing template. Generated by immunoSEQ multiplex PCR, the TCRdb table keeps only in-frame clones and is missing some. The sample lists a few hundred thousand clones, 50% to 75% occurring once. Treatment of the sample: oral pan-JAK inhibitor, 5-10 mg twice daily. Germline V gene data show CDR1 as LGHNA and CDR2 as YSLEER. The CDR3 is 13 amino acids. Turning to this clone: The antigen remains undetermined. The junction and the germline gene differ at one end; a read error may be behind it.

General study results and limits: With one nonresponder, baseline CD8+ expansion's link to response remains uncertain.

This specimen was CD4+ T cells sorted from blood, taken around week 54, from a patient treated with tofacitinib. J is TRBJ2-1 and V is TRBV4-3; D perhaps matches TRBD2 (6 bases). The TCR was taken from a human donor with alopecia areata. The CDR3 DNA reads as TGCGTCAGCAGCCTGGCTAGCGCCAATGAGCAGTTCTTC. Translation: CVSSLASANEQFF.